The present entry profiles one T cell receptor beta chain with its context. The sample holds a few counts of this clonotype. Its binding antigen is unknown. Within one base of it there is no much larger clone, and no base qualities were kept. The data belong to a study of T cells in Graves' hyperthyroidism and ophthalmopathy (dated by TCRdb to between 2018 and 2020). At the level of the whole study: Peripheral blood samples were taken at the time of initial diagnosis, prior to any treatment. The paper describes TCR Vbeta CDR3 sequencing of 135 peripheral blood samples, made up of 40 to 45 ophthalmopathy patients, approximately 73 hyperthyroidism patients and roughly 17 progressor patients. Following sampling, methimazole starting at 30 mg daily was given to hyperthyroidism patients, and high-dose intravenous methylprednisolone was given to ophthalmopathy patients. The roughly 100 discovery patients were randomly split 7:3 into training and test sets. In addition, the study compared T-cell repertoires in thyroid tissue and in blood from about 6 Graves' hyperthyroidism patients. Prospective prediction of ophthalmopathy was tested in an independent validation cohort consisting of some 20 hyperthyroidism patients and 15 or so patients who later progressed to ophthalmopathy. A discovery cohort of roughly 100 patients, roughly 43 with Graves' ophthalmopathy and over 55 with stable Graves' hyperthyroidism, was used to find distinguishing TCR V-J signatures.

TCR beta CDR3 regions were amplified from RNA transcripts. A first-round RT-PCR of the TCR CDR3 used the HTBI primer set with the Qiagen OneStep RT-PCR kit. The libraries were constructed in a second round of multiplex PCR and then size-selected and purified. Libraries were sequenced paired-end with 100 bp reads on an Illumina HiSeq2000. For the original study's pipeline: SOAPnuke was used to process the raw data, throwing out any read that contained adapters or uncalled bases, had a mean Phred below 15, or lacked an exact constant-primer or identifier match. COPE v1.2.5 was used to merge the high-quality paired reads, and each unique nucleotide sequence was defined as a clonotype. Clonotypes were aligned to IMGT TRBV, TRBD and TRBJ reference segments using MiTCR v1.1. Only V-J combinations with frequency above 0.0001, covering approximately 99% of repertoires, were analysed. The TCS score was defined as F50 (clonal expansion) divided by E x V (chaos), with BLOSUM62-based TCRdist calculated between CDR3 peptides within each V-J. Welch's t-statistics and random forest reduced around 510 V-J features to 10 to 15, which were used in a naive Bayes classifier (R e1071). TCRdb applied fastp at Q25 and MiXCR to the public reads, then kept only in-frame beta chains. Each CDR3 protein gets just one entry, which takes the most common genes and DNA from the rows behind it. TCRdb's processing, not the authors', yielded these V and J calls. This sample gives some 620,000 distinct CDR3 sequences in total; 15% to 20% of them show up just once. The ten largest clones take up 3% to 4.5% of the sample.

Based on the germline V gene, the CDR1 and CDR2 sequences are SGHDT and YYEEEE. At the junction V is shortened by 1 base and J by 4 bases, with 11 bases in between. Measured from the cysteine to the phenylalanine, the CDR3 is 14 residues long. The entry retains the CDR3 DNA only, 42 bases that are in frame from base 1. What the research found in general, with its limitations: No statistical method was used to fix the sample size in advance, and group allocation was not hidden from the investigators. Most expanded thyroid clonotypes (frequency above 0.001) were also detected in blood, suggesting blood repertoires may reflect thyroid immune responses. Ophthalmopathy was separated from stable hyperthyroidism by a 13 V-J signature model, with around 88% sensitivity and roughly 84% specificity obtained in cross-validation and 80%/75% obtained in testing. In validation, the model predicted progression to ophthalmopathy with over 65% sensitivity and about 72% specificity, a median of around 6.6 months before onset.

Graves' hyperthyroidism was defined as stable when no progression to ophthalmopathy occurred over 18 months of follow-up. The hyperthyroidism patients were between 18 and 65 years old and newly diagnosed, with a disease duration of less than 2 months. Patients with uncontrolled infections, other autoimmune diseases, pregnancy or lactation were excluded. Diagnoses relied on clinical symptoms, serum thyroxine and TRAb, thyroid ultrasound and orbital computed tomography. PBMCs were separated from under 11 ml of fresh peripheral blood using Ficoll-Paque density gradient centrifugation. Total RNA was extracted using Trizol reagent, and RNA quality was assessed on an Agilent 2100 Bioanalyzer.

The chain uses TRBV5-6 and TRBJ1-1, with a weak D call of TRBD1 (5 bases match). The receptor was derived from a woman aged 30 to 39 with Graves' hyperthyroidism. Sequencing was done on a sample of blood. The DNA reads TGTGCCAGCAGCTTGAGGGGCGACGGCACTGAAGCTTTCTTT. It translates as CASSLRGDGTEAFF.